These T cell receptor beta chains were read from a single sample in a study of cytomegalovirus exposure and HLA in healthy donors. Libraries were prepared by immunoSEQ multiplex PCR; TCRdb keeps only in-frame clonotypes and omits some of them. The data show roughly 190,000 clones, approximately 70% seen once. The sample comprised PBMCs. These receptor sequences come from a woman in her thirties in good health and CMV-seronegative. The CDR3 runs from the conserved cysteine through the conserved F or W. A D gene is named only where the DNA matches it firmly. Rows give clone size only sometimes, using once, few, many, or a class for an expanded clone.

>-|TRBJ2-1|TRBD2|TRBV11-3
TGTGCCAGCAGCTTAGAGTCGCGCCTAGCGGGGCGTTTTGAGCAGTTCTTC
CASSLESRLAGRFEQFF
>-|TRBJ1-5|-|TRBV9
TGTGCCAGCAGCGTAGGCAGGGGCCAGCCCCAGCATTTT
CASSVGRGQPQHF
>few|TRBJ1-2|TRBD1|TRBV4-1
TGCGCCAGCAGCCAAGATTGGACAGGGGAGTTTGGCTACACCTTC
CASSQDWTGEFGYTF
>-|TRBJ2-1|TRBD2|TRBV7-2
TGTGCCAGCAGCTTAGCGGTGGGGCTAGCGGGCAGGTACAATGAGCAGTTCTTC
CASSLAVGLAGRYNEQFF
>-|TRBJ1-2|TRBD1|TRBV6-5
TGTGCCAGCAGTTCCACGGACAGGGCGTACGGCTACACCTTC
CASSSTDRAYGYTF
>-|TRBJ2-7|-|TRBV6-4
TGTGCCAGTCACTACAGGGTTCTAGGGGAGCAGTACTTC
CASHYRVLGEQYF
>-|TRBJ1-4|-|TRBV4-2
TGTGCCAGCAGCCAGTATCCGACAGTATTACATGAAAAACTGTTTTTT
CASSQYPTVLHEKLFF
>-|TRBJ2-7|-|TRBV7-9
TGTGCCAGCAGCTTAGATGGTCTAGCAAGTGAGCAGTACTTC
CASSLDGLASEQYF
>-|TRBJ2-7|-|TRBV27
TGTGCCAGCAGTTTTATCGGGGCCTACGAGCAGTACTTC
CASSFIGAYEQYF
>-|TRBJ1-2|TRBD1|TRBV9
TGTGCCAGCAGCGTAGGAGGGGGCGCGGACTATGGCTACACCTTC
CASSVGGGADYGYTF
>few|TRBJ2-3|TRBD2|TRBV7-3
TGTGCCAGCAGCCCCGGGACTAGCGGGAGCACAGATACGCAGTATTTT
CASSPGTSGSTDTQYF
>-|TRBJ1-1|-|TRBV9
TGTGCCAGCAGCGTAGTGGCGGCGAGGAGCACTGAAGCTTTCTTT
CASSVVAARSTEAFF
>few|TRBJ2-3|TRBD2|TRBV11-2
TGTGCCAGCAGCTTATCAGTTAGCGGGAGAACATCCACAGATACGCAGTATTTT
CASSLSVSGRTSTDTQYF
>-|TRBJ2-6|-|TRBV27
TGTGCCAGCAGTTTAGTCGGGACTGGGGCCAACGTCCTGACTTTC
CASSLVGTGANVLTF
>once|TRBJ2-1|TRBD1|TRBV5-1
TGCGCCAGCAGCCAGGTGACAGGGGTCCCCGATGAGCAGTTCTTC
CASSQVTGVPDEQFF
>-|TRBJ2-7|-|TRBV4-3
TGCGCCAGCAGCCAGAGTAACAGTTTTCCTGGGGAGCAGTACTTC
CASSQSNSFPGEQYF
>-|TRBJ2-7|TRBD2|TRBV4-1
TGCGCCAGCAGCCCTTCCTCCTTAGCGGGGGGACGGGAGCAGTACTTC
CASSPSSLAGGREQYF
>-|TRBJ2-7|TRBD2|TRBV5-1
TGCGCCAGCGCCCGGACTAGCGGCTCCTACGAGCAGTACTTC
CASARTSGSYEQYF
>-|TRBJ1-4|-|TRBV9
TGTGCCAGCAGCGTAGGCCTGGGTTCGGGTGAAAAACTGTTTTTT
CASSVGLGSGEKLFF
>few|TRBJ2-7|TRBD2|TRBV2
TGTGCCAGCAGGGACGGACTAGCGAGACTCTACGAGCAGTACTTC
CASRDGLARLYEQYF
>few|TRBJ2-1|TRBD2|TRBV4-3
TGCGCCAGCAGCCAAGGGTTAGGACTAGCTTTCTTCTTC
CASSQGLGLAFFF
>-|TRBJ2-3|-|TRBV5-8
TGTGCCAGCAGCCCCGAATTTCGGAGCACAGATACGCAGTATTTT
CASSPEFRSTDTQYF
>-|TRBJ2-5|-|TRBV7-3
TGTGCCAGCAGCTTACTAGGGGTGAGGGAGACCCAGTACTTC
CASSLLGVRETQYF
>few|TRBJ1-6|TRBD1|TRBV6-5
TGTGCCAGCAATACAGGGGTGGCCGAGTCACCCCTCCACTTT
CASNTGVAESPLHF
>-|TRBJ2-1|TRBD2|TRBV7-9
TGTGCCAGCAGCTTGTCGGAGCGGGGGGGCTCCAGGGAGCAGTTCTTC
CASSLSERGGSREQFF
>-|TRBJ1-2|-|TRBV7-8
TGTGCCAGCAGCTTTGCGTCCGCAAACTATGGCTACACCTTC
CASSFASANYGYTF
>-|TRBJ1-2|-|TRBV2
TGTGCCAGACTACAGGGAAGGGAAGGCTACACCTTC
CARLQGREGYTF
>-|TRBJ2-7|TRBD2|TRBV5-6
TGTGCCAGCAGCCTGGGCCATCGGGGGGGAGAGCAGTACTTC
CASSLGHRGGEQYF
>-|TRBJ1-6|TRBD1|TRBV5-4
TGTGCCAGCAGCCTAGGGACAGGTGGTAATTCACCCCTCCACTTT
CASSLGTGGNSPLHF
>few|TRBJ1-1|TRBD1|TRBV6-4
TGTGCCAGCAGTGACACGGACAGGGGGCCGACTGAAGCTTTCTTT
CASSDTDRGPTEAFF
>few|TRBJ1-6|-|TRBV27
TGTGCCAGCAGTCCCAACGGACATCTCTATAATTCACCCCTCCACTTT
CASSPNGHLYNSPLHF
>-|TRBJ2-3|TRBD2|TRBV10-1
TGCGCCAGCAGTGAGTCGGTGGCTAGCGGGGTTGATACGCAGTATTTT
CASSESVASGVDTQYF
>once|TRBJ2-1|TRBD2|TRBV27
TGTGCCAGCAGTTCCATCTCTAGCGGAGGGTACAATGAGCAGTTCTTC
CASSSISSGGYNEQFF
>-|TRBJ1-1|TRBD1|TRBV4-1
TGCGCCAGCAGCCAAGGCCCGACAGGGGGCACTGAAGCTTTCTTT
CASSQGPTGGTEAFF
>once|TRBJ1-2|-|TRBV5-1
TGCGCCAGCAGCTTGGTAAGGACAGAGCTAAACTATGGCTACACCTTC
CASSLVRTELNYGYTF
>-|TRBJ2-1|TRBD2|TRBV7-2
TGTGCCAGCAGCTTACTAGCGGGGGGGCGCAATGAGCAGTTCTTC
CASSLLAGGRNEQFF
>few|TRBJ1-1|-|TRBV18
TGTGCCAGCTCCCCGGACAGTAACACTGAAGCTTTCTTT
CASSPDSNTEAFF
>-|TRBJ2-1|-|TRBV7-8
TGTGCCAGCAGCTTAGTGCCTAAGTACGGGGATGAGCAGTTCTTC
CASSLVPKYGDEQFF
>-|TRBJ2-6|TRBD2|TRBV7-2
TGTGCCAGCAGCCTTGGACTAGCGGCGAGCTCTGGGGCCAACGTCCTGACTTTC
CASSLGLAASSGANVLTF
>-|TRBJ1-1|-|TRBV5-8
TGTGCCAGCAGAAGAGATACAGGGATAGACACTGAAGCTTTCTTT
CASRRDTGIDTEAFF
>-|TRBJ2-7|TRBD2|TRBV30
TGTGCCTGGATTAGCGGGAGGTCGGCGGAGCAGTACTTC
CAWISGRSAEQYF
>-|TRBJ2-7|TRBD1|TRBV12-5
TGTGCTAGTGGTCCCTCGACAGGGGCCTACGAGCAGTACTTC
CASGPSTGAYEQYF
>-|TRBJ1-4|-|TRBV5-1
TGCGCCAGCAGCTTGGTCGGAGCCCTAGAGGAAAAACTGTTTTTT
CASSLVGALEEKLFF
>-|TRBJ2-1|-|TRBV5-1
TGCGCCAGCAGCTTGGGAGGGGGGGTCTCCTACAATGAGCAGTTCTTC
CASSLGGGVSYNEQFF
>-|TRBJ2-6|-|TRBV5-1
TGCGCCAGCAGCTCACGGGGGTTTAGCTCTGGGGCCAACGTCCTGACTTTC
CASSSRGFSSGANVLTF
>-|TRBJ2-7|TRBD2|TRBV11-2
TGTGCCAGCAGCTTCGTAACTAGCGGTAACTACGAGCAGTACTTC
CASSFVTSGNYEQYF
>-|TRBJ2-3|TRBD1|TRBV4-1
TGCGCCAGCAGCTCTATCCTGGCACGACAGGGCGGCGCAGATACGCAGTATTTT
CASSSILARQGGADTQYF
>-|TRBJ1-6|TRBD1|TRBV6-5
TGTGCCAGCAGACAACAGGGGAATCTGGATTCACCCCTCCACTTT
CASRQQGNLDSPLHF
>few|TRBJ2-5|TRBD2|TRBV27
TGTGCCAGCAGCCACGAGGGACTAGTGGGCCCCGGAGCCCAGTACTTC
CASSHEGLVGPGAQYF
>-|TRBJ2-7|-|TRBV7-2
TGTGCCAGCAGCTTAGCCCCCCCTCCGAGCCCCTACGAGCAGTACTTC
CASSLAPPPSPYEQYF
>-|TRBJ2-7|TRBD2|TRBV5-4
TGTGCCAGCAGCTTGGGTCCGGGACTAGCGACCTACGAGCAGTACTTC
CASSLGPGLATYEQYF
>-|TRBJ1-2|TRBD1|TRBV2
TGTGCCAGGGGGACAGGGAAGAGTGGCTACACCTTC
CARGTGKSGYTF
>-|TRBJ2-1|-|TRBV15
TGTGCCACCAGCAGAGATATCACAGGGCGCCAGTTCTTC
CATSRDITGRQFF
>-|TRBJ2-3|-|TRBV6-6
TGTGCCAGCAGTTACCGACAATTTGCAGATACGCAGTATTTT
CASSYRQFADTQYF